Listed below are T cell receptor beta chains from one sample, sequenced in a study of T cells in tumors after PD-1 blockade. Data came from immunoSEQ multiplex PCR; TCRdb stores just in-frame clones and leaves some out. The sample carries about 63,000 clones, approximately 79% recorded once. Sequenced here: PBMCs, sampled after anti-PD-1 treatment. Every receptor here comes from a human donor with basal cell carcinoma. Both conserved end residues are part of each CDR3. A D gene is named only where the DNA matches it firmly. A clone size is listed for some rows: how often the clone was seen (once, few, many), or a class if it is expanded.

NA,TRBJ2-3,TRBV6-5,once,CASTRSRLSTDTQYF,TGTGCCAGCACGAGGAGCAGGCTGAGCACAGATACGCAGTATTTT
NA,TRBJ1-4,TRBV7-2,NA,CASSLGSGTGQEKLFF,TGTGCCAGCAGCTTAGGTAGCGGAACAGGGCAGGAAAAACTGTTTTTT
TRBD2,TRBJ2-3,TRBV5-1,NA,CASSLGDSGGGTDTQYF,TGCGCCAGCAGCTTGGGTGATAGCGGGGGGGGCACAGATACGCAGTATTTT
TRBD2,TRBJ2-3,TRBV2,once,CASWGLADTQYF,TGTGCCAGCTGGGGACTAGCGGATACGCAGTATTTT
NA,TRBJ2-2,TRBV5-6,many,CASSYSWTGELFF,TGTGCCAGCAGCTATAGTTGGACCGGGGAGCTGTTTTTT
TRBD2,TRBJ2-1,TRBV2,NA,CASGLAGASYNEQFF,TGTGCCAGCGGACTAGCGGGAGCTTCCTACAATGAGCAGTTCTTC
NA,TRBJ2-7,TRBV24-1,NA,CATSDPLSSYEQYF,TGTGCCACCAGTGATCCGTTAAGCTCCTACGAGCAGTACTTC
NA,TRBJ1-1,TRBV5-5,NA,CASSLAVGMNTEAFF,TGTGCCAGCAGCTTGGCGGTGGGGATGAACACTGAAGCTTTCTTT
NA,TRBJ2-2,TRBV5-1,NA,CASTGDIVSGELFF,TGCGCCAGCACCGGGGACATCGTATCCGGGGAGCTGTTTTTT
TRBD1,TRBJ2-7,TRBV5-1,few,CASSLATGEYEQYF,TGCGCCAGCAGCTTGGCTACAGGGGAATACGAGCAGTACTTC
TRBD1,TRBJ2-2,TRBV7-2,NA,CASSLWGQVTGELFF,TGTGCCAGCAGCTTATGGGGACAGGTCACCGGGGAGCTGTTTTTT
NA,TRBJ1-6,TRBV6-5,NA,CASSYSTRYNSPLHF,TGTGCCAGCAGTTACTCGACTCGGTATAATTCACCCCTCCACTTT
TRBD1,TRBJ1-5,TRBV28,many,CASSGDRAWGNQPQHF,TGTGCCAGCAGTGGAGACAGGGCATGGGGCAATCAGCCCCAGCATTTT
NA,TRBJ1-5,TRBV2,NA,CASSGGGPDQPQHF,TGTGCCAGCAGTGGAGGGGGACCTGATCAGCCCCAGCATTTT
TRBD1,TRBJ1-2,TRBV19,NA,CASSSISGTGASGYTF,TGTGCCAGTAGTTCAATTTCCGGGACAGGGGCTTCTGGCTACACCTTC
NA,TRBJ1-2,TRBV5-5,once,CASSPGTSYGYTF,TGTGCCAGCAGCCCAGGGACATCCTATGGCTACACCTTC
TRBD2,TRBJ2-1,TRBV29-1,NA,CSVVVAGEVNEQFF,TGCAGCGTTGTGGTAGCGGGGGAGGTCAATGAGCAGTTCTTC
NA,TRBJ1-1,TRBV19,NA,CASSSGGATNTEAFF,TGTGCCAGTAGCTCTGGGGGGGCCACGAACACTGAAGCTTTCTTT
NA,TRBJ2-7,TRBV5-4,NA,CASSLIIGDPYEQYF,TGTGCCAGCAGCTTGATTATCGGGGATCCCTACGAGCAGTACTTC
NA,TRBJ2-7,TRBV6-6,NA,CASSYSDGSYEQYF,TGTGCCAGCAGTTACTCTGACGGTTCCTACGAGCAGTACTTC
TRBD2,TRBJ2-3,TRBV29-1,NA,CSVDGGLGSTDTQYF,TGCAGCGTTGATGGGGGACTAGGGAGCACAGATACGCAGTATTTT
TRBD2,TRBJ2-2,TRBV29-1,NA,CSVSGTSAANTGELFF,TGCAGCGTCTCCGGGACTAGCGCCGCGAACACCGGGGAGCTGTTTTTT
NA,TRBJ1-1,TRBV5-1,NA,CASSDRGIMNTEAFF,TGCGCCAGCAGCGACCGGGGCATTATGAACACTGAAGCTTTCTTT
TRBD1,TRBJ1-6,TRBV5-6,NA,CASSLITGGATYNSPLHF,TGTGCCAGCAGCTTGATTACAGGGGGTGCAACATATAATTCACCCCTCCACTTT
TRBD1,TRBJ1-5,TRBV6-5,NA,CASRLQGGVNQPQHF,TGTGCCAGCAGGCTTCAGGGGGGGGTGAATCAGCCCCAGCATTTT
TRBD2,TRBJ2-1,TRBV9,NA,CASSPTGTSGGGEQFF,TGTGCCAGCAGCCCAACCGGGACTAGCGGGGGAGGTGAGCAGTTCTTC
NA,TRBJ2-2,TRBV18,NA,CASSPPASGTPTGELFF,TGTGCCAGCTCACCACCTGCGTCCGGGACACCCACCGGGGAGCTGTTTTTT
NA,TRBJ1-3,TRBV19,NA,CASSETFYSGNTIYF,TGTGCCAGTAGTGAAACCTTCTACTCTGGAAACACCATATATTTT
NA,TRBJ1-6,TRBV3-1/TRBV3-2,NA,CASSQQGFSSPLHF,TGTGCCAGCAGCCAACAGGGGTTCAGCTCACCCCTCCACTTT
NA,TRBJ1-1,TRBV2,NA,CASSRGGNTEAFF,TGTGCCAGCAGTCGGGGAGGGAACACTGAAGCTTTCTTT
NA,TRBJ2-2,TRBV3-1/TRBV3-2,few,CASTSTGFFTGELFF,TGTGCCAGCACCTCCACAGGGTTCTTCACCGGGGAGCTGTTTTTT
NA,TRBJ2-2,TRBV6-5,few,CASSYSRGGELFF,TGTGCCAGCAGTTACTCCCGGGGCGGGGAGCTGTTTTTT
TRBD1,TRBJ2-5,TRBV2,NA,CASSLGQGRETQYF,TGTGCCAGCAGCCTCGGACAGGGGCGGGAGACCCAGTACTTC
TRBD1,TRBJ1-4,TRBV5-1,NA,CASSVGQGNEKLFF,TGCGCCAGCAGCGTGGGACAGGGAAATGAAAAACTGTTTTTT
TRBD1,TRBJ1-1,TRBV2,once,CASSVGQTVNTEAFF,TGTGCCAGCAGCGTGGGACAGACAGTGAACACTGAAGCTTTCTTT
TRBD2,TRBJ2-1,TRBV11-3,NA,CASSFGTSGTNEQFF,TGTGCCAGCAGTTTTGGGACTAGCGGGACCAATGAGCAGTTCTTC
TRBD1,TRBJ1-5,TRBV28,few,CASSLSGQGASSNQPQHF,TGTGCCAGCAGTTTATCGGGACAGGGGGCGAGTAGCAATCAGCCCCAGCATTTT
TRBD2,TRBJ2-7,TRBV19,NA,CASSIRGLAGEQYF,TGTGCCAGTAGTATCCGGGGACTAGCGGGCGAGCAGTACTTC
NA,TRBJ1-1,TRBV5-1,NA,CASSLVKENTEAFF,TGCGCCAGCAGCTTGGTAAAAGAGAACACTGAAGCTTTCTTT
TRBD2,TRBJ2-1,TRBV10-3,NA,CATVAGIGYNEQFF,TGTGCCACTGTAGCGGGTATTGGATACAATGAGCAGTTCTTC
TRBD1,TRBJ1-4,TRBV27,NA,CASSPSRQGASRLWEKLFF,TGTGCCAGCAGTCCTTCCCGACAGGGGGCTTCTAGACTATGGGAAAAACTGTTTTTT
TRBD2,TRBJ2-7,TRBV5-1,NA,CASSLRLAGGYEQYF,TGCGCCAGCAGCTTGAGACTAGCGGGGGGCTACGAGCAGTACTTC
NA,TRBJ1-1,TRBV28,NA,CASRGTGALAEAFF,TGTGCCAGCAGGGGGACGGGGGCTCTGGCTGAAGCTTTCTTT
NA,TRBJ2-3,TRBV7-2,NA,CASSSALPPADTQYF,TGTGCCAGCAGCTCGGCCCTTCCCCCAGCAGATACGCAGTATTTT
TRBD1,TRBJ1-2,TRBV6-5,NA,CASRPGTDPYYGYTF,TGTGCCAGCCGACCAGGGACAGATCCTTACTATGGCTACACCTTC
NA,TRBJ2-7,TRBV20-1,NA,CSASRASSSYEQYF,TGCAGTGCTAGTCGGGCTTCGAGCTCCTACGAGCAGTACTTC
TRBD2,TRBJ2-2,TRBV28,few,CATLRGGRGTGELFF,TGTGCCACCCTGCGGGGGGGCCGGGGCACCGGGGAGCTGTTTTTT
NA,TRBJ2-1,TRBV5-6,NA,CASSSDNGNLNEQFF,TGTGCCAGCAGCTCTGACAACGGGAATCTCAATGAGCAGTTCTTC
NA,TRBJ2-7,TRBV4-1,many,CASSQGPRGGSYEQYF,TGCGCCAGCAGCCAAGGGCCTCGAGGGGGAAGCTACGAGCAGTACTTC
NA,TRBJ2-7,TRBV6-6,NA,CASSPSTSSYEQYF,TGTGCCAGCAGTCCCTCGACGAGCTCCTACGAGCAGTACTTC
TRBD2,TRBJ2-6,TRBV27,NA,CASSLSRGLGFSGANVLTF,TGTGCCAGCAGTTTATCGCGGGGACTAGGATTCTCTGGGGCCAACGTCCTGACTTTC
NA,TRBJ1-1,TRBV6-5,NA,CASTWGADTEAFF,TGTGCCAGCACCTGGGGCGCCGACACTGAAGCTTTCTTT
NA,TRBJ2-7,TRBV6-8,NA,CASLARGPSRYEQYF,TGTGCCAGCCTGGCCCGGGGACCCAGCAGGTACGAGCAGTACTTC
TRBD1,TRBJ2-7,TRBV5-4,NA,CASSPGTVYEQYF,TGTGCCAGCAGCCCCGGGACAGTTTACGAGCAGTACTTC
NA,TRBJ2-2,TRBV10-2,few,CASRLTANTGELFF,TGCGCCAGCAGACTGACAGCGAACACCGGGGAGCTGTTTTTT
TRBD1,TRBJ2-1,TRBV19,NA,CASSAGTGAQFF,TGTGCCAGTAGTGCCGGGACAGGGGCACAGTTCTTC
NA,TRBJ1-1,TRBV27,few,CASSFGGHTEAFF,TGTGCCAGCAGTTTCGGGGGGCACACTGAAGCTTTCTTT
NA,TRBJ1-2,TRBV10-1,NA,CASREDLGGENYGYTF,TGCGCCAGCAGGGAGGACCTGGGGGGCGAAAACTATGGCTACACCTTC
NA,TRBJ1-2,TRBV7-8,few,CASSFLPRGSEKGYTF,TGTGCCAGCAGCTTCCTCCCGAGAGGGAGTGAAAAAGGCTACACCTTC
NA,TRBJ2-5,TRBV19,NA,CASSIGAVPETQYF,TGTGCCAGTAGTATAGGGGCAGTACCAGAGACCCAGTACTTC